This T cell receptor (beta chain) originates from a study of OX40 agonist ivuxolimab in advanced cancers. Study-wide context: Partial responses were achieved by three patients: one hepatocellular carcinoma, two cutaneous melanoma.

The data were produced by immunoSEQ multiplex PCR, yet TCRdb's version contains in-frame clones alone and is incomplete. The data show 55,000 to 90,000 clones, 82% seen once. The V end lost 5 bases, the J end lost 3 bases, and 22 bases lay between the germline ends. Germline V gene sequence: CDR1 SGHAT, CDR2 FQNNGV. This CDR3 has 17 residues. The TCR originated in an adult with an advanced solid tumor such as melanoma, head and neck, liver or kidney cancer. The chain couples TRBV11-2 to TRBJ2-5; D perhaps matches TRBD1 (5 bases). Material: CD4+ or CD8+ T cells sorted from blood, obtained in a trial of the OX40 agonist ivuxolimab. CDR3 DNA sequence: TGTGCCAGCAGCCCCCCTGGGGCATCCAGAAAGAAAGAGACCCAGTACTTC. Amino acids: CASSPPGASRKKETQYF. The whole variable domain, filled in from reference TRBV11-2 and TRBJ2-5, reads EAGVAQSPRYKIIEKRQSVAFWCNPISGHATLYWYQQILGQGPKLLIQFQNNGVVDDSQLPKDRFSAERLKGVDSTLKIQPAKLEDSAVYLCASSPPGASRKKETQYFGPGTRLLVL.